This section outlines one T cell receptor beta chain sequence together with its context. The source of the sample is a study of control samples from healthy donors and cancer patients. The CDR3 length is 16 residues. The V gene end was trimmed by 4 bases and the J gene end by 0 bases; junction bases not matched to a gene: 9. Germline CDR1 is SGHTA and CDR2 is FQGNSA. Sequenced by immunoSEQ multiplex PCR; TCRdb stores in-frame clones only, minus some. The profile covers some 120,000 clones, with about nine tenths appearing a single time and over 6.5% taken by the ten largest. The J gene is TRBJ2-7, the V gene TRBV7-2; the match to TRBD2 covers 7 bases. This clonotype originated in a man aged 35-49 years in good health. Specimen: blood. In DNA form, the CDR3 reads TGTGCCAGCAGCTCGGGAGGTAGCCTTAGCTCCTACGAGCAGTACTTC. Translated: CASSSGGSLSSYEQYF.